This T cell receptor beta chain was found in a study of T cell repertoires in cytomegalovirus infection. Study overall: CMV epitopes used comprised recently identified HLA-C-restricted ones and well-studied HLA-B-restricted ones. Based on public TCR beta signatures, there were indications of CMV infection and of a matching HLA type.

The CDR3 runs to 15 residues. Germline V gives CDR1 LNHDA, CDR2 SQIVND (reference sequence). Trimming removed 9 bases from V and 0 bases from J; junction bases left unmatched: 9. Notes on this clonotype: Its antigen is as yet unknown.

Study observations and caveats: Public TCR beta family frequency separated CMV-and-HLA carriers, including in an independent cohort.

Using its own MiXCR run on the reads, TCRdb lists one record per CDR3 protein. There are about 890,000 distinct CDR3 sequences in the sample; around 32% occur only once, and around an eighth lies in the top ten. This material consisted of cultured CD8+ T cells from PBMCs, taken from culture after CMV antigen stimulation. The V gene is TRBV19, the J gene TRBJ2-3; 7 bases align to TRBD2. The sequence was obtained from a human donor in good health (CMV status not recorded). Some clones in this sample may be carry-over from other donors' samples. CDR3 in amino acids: CASTEELASTDTQYF. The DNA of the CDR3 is TGTGCCAGCACCGAGGAACTAGCGAGCACAGATACGCAGTATTTT.